The entry below gives a single TCR beta chain sequence along with its context. This record belongs to a study of blood T cell repertoires in COVID-19. CDR3 length: 14 residues. Trimming removed 7 bases at V and 4 bases at J, with 13 bases between. Germline V gives CDR1 SEHNR, CDR2 FQNEAQ (reference sequence). The method was immunoSEQ multiplex PCR; TCRdb's version includes in-frame clones alone and lacks a portion of them. The sample includes about 190,000 clones, about 88% of them seen just once. The sample consisted of peripheral blood. The chain links TRBV7-9 to TRBJ1-4, with a possible D match to TRBD1 (5 bases). The clonotype was recovered from a woman aged 25-40 years with active or convalescent COVID-19. The CDR3 sequence: CASTEGDYNEKLFF. DNA of the CDR3: TGTGCCAGCACAGAAGGGGATTATAATGAAAAACTGTTTTTT. The variable domain in full, completed from reference TRBV7-9 and TRBJ1-4, reads DTGVSQNPRHKITKRGQNVTFRCDPISEHNRLYWYRQTLGQGPEFLTYFQNEAQLEKSRLLSDRFSAERPKGSFSTLEIQRTEQGDSAMYLCASTEGDYNEKLFFGSGTQLSVL.